This T cell receptor beta chain was documented in a study of somatic mutations in cytotoxic T cells in rheumatoid arthritis. Study overall: Blood samples of around 30 ml were drawn from patients (in EDTA) right after diagnosis and before any treatment. Some V beta antibody-stained T-cell populations were flow-sorted at nearly 100% purity, including V beta1+ cells sequenced for TCRB. General study results and limits: It was found that CD8+ T-cell clonality in rheumatoid arthritis patients did not differ significantly from that in age-matched healthy controls.

Comments on this clone: Antigen: not known.

J was trimmed by 6 bases and V by 5 bases; bases with no gene match: 6. The CDR3 consists of 15 residues. Germline V gives CDR1 SEHNR, CDR2 FQNEAQ (reference sequence). The assay was immunoSEQ multiplex PCR, and TCRdb's table has in-frame clones only and misses some. Of roughly 14,000 clones listed, around 74% were seen once; the top ten hold roughly 15%. Flow cytometry was used to check the purity of CD4+ and CD8+ cells, which had been isolated by positive magnetic bead selection. The sequencing input was CD8+ T cells sorted from blood. This receptor was obtained from an adult with rheumatoid arthritis. The chain couples TRBV7-9 to TRBJ1-5, with 11 bases lining up with TRBD1. The CDR3 spells CASSTGTGGPQPQHF. The DNA of the CDR3 is TGTGCCAGCAGCACCGGGACAGGGGGTCCTCAGCCCCAGCATTTT.